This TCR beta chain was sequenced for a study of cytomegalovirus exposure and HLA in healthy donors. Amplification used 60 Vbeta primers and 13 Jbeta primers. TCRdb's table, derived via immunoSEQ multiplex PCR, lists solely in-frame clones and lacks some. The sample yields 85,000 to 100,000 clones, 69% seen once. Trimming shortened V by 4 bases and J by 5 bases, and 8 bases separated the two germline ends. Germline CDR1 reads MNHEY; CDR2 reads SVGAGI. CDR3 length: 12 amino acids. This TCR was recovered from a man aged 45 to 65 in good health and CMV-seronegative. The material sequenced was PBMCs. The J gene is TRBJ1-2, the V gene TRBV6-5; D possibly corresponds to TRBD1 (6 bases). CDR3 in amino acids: CASSWQGYGYTF. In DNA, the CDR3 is TGTGCCAGCAGTTGGCAGGGGTATGGCTACACCTTC.